This TCR beta chain is drawn from a study of blood T cell repertoires in COVID-19. Clones were read by immunoSEQ multiplex PCR, and TCRdb kept only the in-frame ones, dropping some. Seen here are fewer than 250,000 clones, around 90% observed once, and the top ten hold around 16%. Participant ages covered about 18 to 95 years across about 25 US areas. Germline V CDR1 and CDR2: SGHTA, FQGNSA. This CDR3 comprises 16 residues. The V end lost 5 bases, the J end lost 0 bases, and 14 bases lay between the germline ends. The TCR was taken from a man in his thirties or forties who had been exposed to COVID-19. The V call is TRBV7-2, the J call TRBJ2-1; possible D gene TRBD2, 6 bases. What was sequenced was PBMCs or T cells enriched from blood (not recorded which). CDR3 residues: CASSPRGGSSYNEQFF. CDR3 nucleotide sequence: TGTGCCAGCAGCCCGAGGGGAGGTAGCTCCTACAATGAGCAGTTCTTC.